Detailed here is one TCR beta chain. Its antigen is undetermined. This record belongs to a study of T cells after yellow fever vaccination. Findings of the study overall: At 96% for CD4 and approximately 88% for CD8, most primary-vaccination clones showed up again after the booster.

MiXCR, run by TCRdb on the 5' RACE reads, gives a single entry per CDR3 protein. The sample includes some 390,000 distinct CDR3 sequences, roughly 6.1% of them seen just once. Germline assignment: CDR1 DFQATT and CDR2 SNEGSKA (reference sequence). CDR3 length: 17 amino acids. Germline trimming cut 4 bases from V and 1 base from J; bases unmatched to any gene: 12. The chain carries TRBV20-1 and TRBJ2-5, with TRBD2 matching over 10 bases. Sequences were derived from PBMCs, sampled 5 days after the yellow fever booster vaccination. The clonotype originates from a man aged 30 to 39 who received the YFV17D yellow fever vaccine. CDR3 sequence reads: CSANGVGSGRTQETQYF. As DNA, the CDR3 is TGCAGTGCTAACGGGGTGGGTAGCGGGAGGACCCAAGAGACCCAGTACTTC.